Presented here are 9 T cell receptor beta chains from one specimen sequenced in a study of T cell changes during pregnancy in multiple sclerosis. The assay was immunoSEQ multiplex PCR, and TCRdb's table has in-frame clones only and misses some. The sample carries tens of thousands of clones, approximately 93% recorded once. Specimen: CD8+ T cells from peripheral blood mononuclear cells, collected in the second trimester of pregnancy. The receptors were sampled from a female donor with multiple sclerosis, enrolled in a pregnancy study.

The genes are TRBV4-1 and TRBJ1-4; TRBD1 matches at 11 bases. Germline lookup yields CDR1 MGHRA and CDR2 YSYEKL. This CDR3 region has 16 residues. V lost 1 base to trimming and J lost 7 bases; unmatched junction nucleotides: 5. This CDR3 is CASSQGDRGFSEKLFF. CDR3 sequence (DNA): TGCGCCAGCAGCCAAGGGGACAGGGGGTTTAGTGAAAAACTGTTTTTT.

J is TRBJ1-2 and V is TRBV7-9; D is ambiguous. The V gene's germline CDR1 is SEHNR and CDR2 FQNEAQ (reference sequence). The CDR3 contains 12 residues. V was trimmed by 6 bases and J by 7 bases, leaving 12 bases between them. CDR3 nucleotides: TGTGCCAGCAGGACTCTTGGTGCTGGCTACACCTTC. Amino acids: CASRTLGAGYTF.

The CDR3 DNA reads as TGTGCCAGCAGCTTAGTACTAGCGAGCAATGAGCAGTTCTTC. This sequence encodes CASSLVLASNEQFF. The V and J genes are TRBV7-2 and TRBJ2-1; 7 nucleotides line up with TRBD2. The CDR3 has 14 residues. Germline V gene sequence: CDR1 SGHTA, CDR2 FQGNSA. The junction had 3 bases not matched to a gene; V was cut back by 1 base and J by 6 bases. The full variable domain, in which reference TRBV7-2 and TRBJ2-1 provide the parts outside the CDR3, is GAGVSQSPSNKVTEKGKDVELRCDPISGHTALYWYRQSLGQGLEFLIYFQGNSAPDKSGLPSDRFSAERTGGSVSTLTIQRTQQEDSAVYLCASSLVLASNEQFFGPGTRLTVL.

The rearrangement joins TRBV30 to TRBJ1-1, with 9 bases identical to TRBD1. V was clipped by 3 bases and J by 1 base; unmatched bases: 0. The CDR3 runs to 13 residues. CDR1 and CDR2 from the germline V gene are GTSNPN and SVGIG (reference sequence). The CDR3 loop is CAWRGQGNTEAFF. DNA for the CDR3: TGTGCCTGGAGGGGACAGGGGAACACTGAAGCTTTCTTT. Full variable domain (outside the CDR3, taken from reference TRBV30 and TRBJ1-1): SQTIHQWPATLVQPVGSPLSLECTVEGTSNPNLYWYRQAAGRGLQLLFYSVGIGQISSEVPQNLSASRPQDRQFILSSKKLLLSDSGFYLCAWRGQGNTEAFFGQGTRLTVV.

V is TRBV29-1 and J is TRBJ1-2; D remains ambiguous. V lost 1 base to trimming and J lost 6 bases, with 6 bases between them. Germline V lookup: CDR1 SQVTM, CDR2 ANQGSEA. The CDR3 runs to 11 residues. The CDR3 bases are TGCAGCGTTGAAGTACGGGATGGCTACACCTTC. Amino acid sequence: CSVEVRDGYTF. The full variable domain, in which reference TRBV29-1 and TRBJ1-2 provide the parts outside the CDR3, is SAVISQKPSRDICQRGTSLTIQCQVDSQVTMMFWYRQQPGQSLTLIATANQGSEATYESGFVIDKFPISRPNLTFSTLTVSNMSPEDSSIYLCSVEVRDGYTFGSGTRLTVV.

V is TRBV29-1 and J is TRBJ1-1, with a weak D call TRBD1 (5 bases). V was shortened by 8 bases and J by 1 base, with 14 bases between the two germline ends. This CDR3 is built from 13 residues. Per germline, CDR1 SQVTM and CDR2 ANQGSEA. This chain's CDR3 is CSTPGLGNTEAFF. The CDR3 DNA is TGCAGCACCCCGGGACTGGGGAACACTGAAGCTTTCTTT.

The chain carries TRBV5-4 and TRBJ2-7; 8 nucleotides align to TRBD1. J lost 0 bases, V lost 4 bases, and 6 bases had no gene match. Germline V gene lookup returns CDR1 SGHNT and CDR2 YYREEE (reference sequence). The length of the CDR3 is 15 residues. CDR3 DNA sequence: TGTGCCAGCAGCCCGGGCGGGACAGGCTCCTACGAGCAGTACTTC. Protein product: CASSPGGTGSYEQYF.

This rearrangement joins TRBV9 to TRBJ2-3; no reliable D call. V shed 1 base and J shed 0 bases, with 15 bases lying between them. The CDR3 has 17 amino acids. Germline CDR1 reads SGDLS; CDR2 reads YYNGEE. The CDR3 nucleotides read TGTGCCAGCAGCGTAACAAGTGTGCCACCTAGCACAGATACGCAGTATTTT. Amino acids: CASSVTSVPPSTDTQYF.

The V call is TRBV19, the J call TRBJ2-2, with 10 bases aligning to TRBD1. The CDR3 totals 16 residues. Germline trimming cut 5 bases from V and 4 bases from J; bases unmatched to any gene: 7. Germline CDR1 is LNHDA and CDR2 is SQIVND (reference sequence). The CDR3 bases are TGTGCCAGTAGTTGGGGACAGGGGTCCTCCACCGGGGAGCTGTTTTTT. It specifies CASSWGQGSSTGELFF.